This T cell receptor (beta chain) appears in the sequencing data of a study of CD8 T cells in ankylosing spondylitis. TCRdb ran MiXCR on the 5' RACE reads and lists one entry per CDR3 protein. The table lists about 500,000 distinct CDR3 sequences, 5.3% of them singletons, with around 3.5% in the top ten. V was trimmed by 7 bases and J by 5 bases, leaving 3 bases between them. The CDR3 is made up of 10 amino acids. Germline CDR1 is SNHLY and CDR2 is FYNNEI. This clonotype was counted between two and nine times. No antigen is known for it. Findings and limits, study-wide: Several highly homologous variants made up a TCR beta motif that seemed to typify ankylosing spondylitis blood.

Sequencing input: blood, either unsorted or a sorted T cell fraction (not recorded which). This TCR was sampled from a male donor with ankylosing spondylitis. J is TRBJ2-1 and V is TRBV2; D is unclear. The CDR3 DNA follows: TGTGCCAGCATGAACAATGAGCAGTTCTTC. Its translation is CASMNNEQFF.